The present TCR beta chain was sequenced within a study of shared clonotypes between healthy human individuals. As for the study in general: Every donor yielded three CD4 naive, three CD4 memory, two CD8 naive and one CD8 memory plate. Notes on the study in general: With few donors, the genetic and exposure-history diversity represented was limited.

Donors, healthy HIV-negative adults, lacked recent acute infections or vaccinations. Subsets obtained from CD4+ cells comprised CD45RA+ naive and CD45RA-negative memory cells. A remark on this clone: Its antigen is unidentified.

TCRdb's copy holds only in-frame clones and misses some; the assay was immunoSEQ multiplex PCR. The table includes 1,100,000 or so clones, approximately 80% detected once. This CDR3 is 17 amino acids long. V was trimmed by 6 bases and J by 0 bases, leaving 21 bases between them. Germline values: CDR1 MDHEN, CDR2 SYDVKM. V usage is TRBV28 and J usage is TRBJ2-7; D remains unclear. This clonotype originated in a man aged 18 to 35 in good health. Some clones in this sample may be carry-over from other donors' samples. Sequencing input: memory CD4+ T cells from PBMCs. Specified subset: CD45RA-negative fraction. CDR3 DNA sequence: TGTGCCAGCAGCCAACTCCGGACGGCACATAGCTCCTACGAGCAGTACTTC. Protein product: CASSQLRTAHSSYEQYF.